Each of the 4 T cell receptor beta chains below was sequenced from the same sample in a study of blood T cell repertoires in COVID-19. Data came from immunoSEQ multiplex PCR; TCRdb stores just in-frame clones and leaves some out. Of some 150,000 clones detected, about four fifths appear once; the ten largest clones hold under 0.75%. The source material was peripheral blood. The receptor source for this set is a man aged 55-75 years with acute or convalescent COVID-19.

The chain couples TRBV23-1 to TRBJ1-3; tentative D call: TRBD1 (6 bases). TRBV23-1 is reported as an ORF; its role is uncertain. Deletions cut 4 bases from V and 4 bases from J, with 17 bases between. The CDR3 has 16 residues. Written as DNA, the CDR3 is TGCGCCAGCAGTCGATGGCACAGGGATTCCGGAAACACCATATATTTT. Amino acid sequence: CASSRWHRDSGNTIYF.

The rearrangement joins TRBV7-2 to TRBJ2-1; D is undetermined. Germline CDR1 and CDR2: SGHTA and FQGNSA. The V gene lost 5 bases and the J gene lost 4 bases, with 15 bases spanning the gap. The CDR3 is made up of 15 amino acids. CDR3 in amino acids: CASSPLSLPYNEQFF. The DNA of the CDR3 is TGTGCCAGCAGCCCGCTATCCTTGCCGTACAATGAGCAGTTCTTC.

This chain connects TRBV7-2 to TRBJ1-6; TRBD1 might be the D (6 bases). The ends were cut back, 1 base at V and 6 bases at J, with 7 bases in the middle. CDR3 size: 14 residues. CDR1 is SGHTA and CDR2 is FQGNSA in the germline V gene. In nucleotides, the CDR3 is TGTGCCAGCAGCTTAGGGACAGTTAATTCACCCCTCCACTTT. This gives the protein CASSLGTVNSPLHF.

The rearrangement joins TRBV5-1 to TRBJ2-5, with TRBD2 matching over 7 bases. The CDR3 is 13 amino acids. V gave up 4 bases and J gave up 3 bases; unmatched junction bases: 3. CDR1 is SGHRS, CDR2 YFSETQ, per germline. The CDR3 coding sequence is TGCGCCAGCAGCCCGGGACTAAAAGAGACCCAGTACTTC. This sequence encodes CASSPGLKETQYF.